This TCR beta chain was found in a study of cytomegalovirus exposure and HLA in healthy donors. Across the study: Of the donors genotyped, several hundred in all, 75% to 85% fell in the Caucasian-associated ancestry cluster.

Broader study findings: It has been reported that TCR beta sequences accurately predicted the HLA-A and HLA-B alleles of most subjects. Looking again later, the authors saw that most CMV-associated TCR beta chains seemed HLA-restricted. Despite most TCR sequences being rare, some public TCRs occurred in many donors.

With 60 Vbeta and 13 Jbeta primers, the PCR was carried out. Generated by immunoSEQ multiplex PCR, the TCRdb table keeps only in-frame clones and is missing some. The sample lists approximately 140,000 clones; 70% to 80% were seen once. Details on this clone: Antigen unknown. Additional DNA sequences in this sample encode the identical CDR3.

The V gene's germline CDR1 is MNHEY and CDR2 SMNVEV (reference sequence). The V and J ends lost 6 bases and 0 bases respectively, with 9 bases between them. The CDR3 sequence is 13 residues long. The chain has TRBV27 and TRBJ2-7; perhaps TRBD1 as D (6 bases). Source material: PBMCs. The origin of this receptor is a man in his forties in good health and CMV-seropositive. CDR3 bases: TGTGCCAGCAGCCCGACAGGCTCCTACGAGCAGTACTTC. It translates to CASSPTGSYEQYF.